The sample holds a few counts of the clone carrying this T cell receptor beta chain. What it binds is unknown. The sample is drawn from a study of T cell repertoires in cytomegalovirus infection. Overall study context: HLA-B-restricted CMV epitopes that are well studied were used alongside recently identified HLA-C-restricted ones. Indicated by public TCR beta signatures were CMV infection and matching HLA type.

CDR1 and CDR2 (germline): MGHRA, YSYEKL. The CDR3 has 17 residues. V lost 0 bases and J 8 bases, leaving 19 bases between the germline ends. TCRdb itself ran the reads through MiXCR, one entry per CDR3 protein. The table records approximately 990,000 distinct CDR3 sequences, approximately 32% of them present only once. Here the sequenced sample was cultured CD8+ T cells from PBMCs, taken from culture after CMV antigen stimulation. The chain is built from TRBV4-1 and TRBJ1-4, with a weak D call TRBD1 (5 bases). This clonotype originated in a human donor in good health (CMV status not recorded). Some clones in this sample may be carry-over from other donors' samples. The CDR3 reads CASSQDPGRDLGEKLFF. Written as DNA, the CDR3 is TGCGCCAGCAGCCAAGATCCGGGACGGGACCTCGGGGAAAAACTGTTTTTT.